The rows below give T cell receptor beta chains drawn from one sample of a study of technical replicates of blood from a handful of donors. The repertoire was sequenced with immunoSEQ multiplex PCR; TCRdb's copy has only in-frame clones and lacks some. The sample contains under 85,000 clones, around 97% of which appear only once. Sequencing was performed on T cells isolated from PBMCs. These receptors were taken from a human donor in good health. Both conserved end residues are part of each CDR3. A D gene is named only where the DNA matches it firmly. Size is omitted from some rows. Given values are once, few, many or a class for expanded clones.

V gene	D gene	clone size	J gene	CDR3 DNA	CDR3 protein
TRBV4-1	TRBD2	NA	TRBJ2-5	TGCGCCAGCAGCCAAGAACCTGGACTAGTGTGGGAGACCCAGTACTTC	CASSQEPGLVWETQYF
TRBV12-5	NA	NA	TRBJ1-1	TGTGCTAGTGGTCCCGACACGGAAGCTTTCTTT	CASGPDTEAFF
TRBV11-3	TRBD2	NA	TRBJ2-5	TGTGCCAGCAGTCTTGTAGCGGGAGGGGAGACCCAGTACTTC	CASSLVAGGETQYF
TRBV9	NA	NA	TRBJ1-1	TGTGCCAGCAGCGTAGGAGGTCAGAACACTGAAGCTTTCTTT	CASSVGGQNTEAFF
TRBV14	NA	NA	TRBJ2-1	TGTGCCAGCAGCCAAGGACAACAGGTCCTTGAGCAGTTCTTC	CASSQGQQVLEQFF
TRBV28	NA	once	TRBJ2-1	TGTGCCAGCGTCCGGTGGGGAGCAGACAATGAGCAGTTCTTC	CASVRWGADNEQFF
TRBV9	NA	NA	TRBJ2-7	TGTGCCAGCAGTGAGGTTCGTAGGGGCTACGAGCAGTACTTC	CASSEVRRGYEQYF
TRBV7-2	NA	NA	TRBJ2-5	TGTGCCAGCAGCTTAAGAGTCCGTGAGACCCAGTACTTC	CASSLRVRETQYF
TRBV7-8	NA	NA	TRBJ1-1	TGTGCCAGCAGCTTAGGACATCAGACTGAAGCTTTCTTT	CASSLGHQTEAFF
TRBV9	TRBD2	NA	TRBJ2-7	TGTGCCAGCAGCCCCAGCGGGGTTCCGGGCAGCGAGCAGTACTTC	CASSPSGVPGSEQYF
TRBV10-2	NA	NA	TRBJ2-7	TGCGCCAGCAGTGCTTCTAGTACCGAGAGGAGTTACGAGCAGTACTTC	CASSASSTERSYEQYF
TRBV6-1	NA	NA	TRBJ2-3	TGTGCCAGCAGTGAATCCAGGGGTGGTGGCACAGATACGCAGTATTTT	CASSESRGGGTDTQYF
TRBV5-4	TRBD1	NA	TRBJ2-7	TGTGCCAGCAGCTTGGCCCGGACAGGGTACGAGCAGTACTTC	CASSLARTGYEQYF
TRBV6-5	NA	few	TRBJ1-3	TGTGCCAGCAGTTCTAGATCTGGAAACACCATATATTTT	CASSSRSGNTIYF
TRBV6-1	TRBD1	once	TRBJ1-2	TGTGCCAGCAGTTCGCTGGGACAGATATATGGCTACACCTTC	CASSSLGQIYGYTF
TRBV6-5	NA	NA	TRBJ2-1	TGTGCCAGCAGTTACAGGGGTTACTACAATGAGCAGTTCTTC	CASSYRGYYNEQFF
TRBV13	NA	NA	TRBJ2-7	TGTGCCAGCAGCTATGGGACTTCCGCCGAGCAGTACTTC	CASSYGTSAEQYF
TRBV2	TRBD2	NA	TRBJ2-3	TGTGCCAGCATTTTACTAGCGACTAGCACAGATACGCAGTATTTT	CASILLATSTDTQYF
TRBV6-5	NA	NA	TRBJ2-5	TGTGCCAGCAGTCACCCATTAGGGGGAGAGGAGACCCAGTACTTC	CASSHPLGGEETQYF
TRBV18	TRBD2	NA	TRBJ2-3	TGTGCCAGCTCACCACGGCTAGCGGGAGGGCCGGTTATCACAGATACGCAGTATTTT	CASSPRLAGGPVITDTQYF
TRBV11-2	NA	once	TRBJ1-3	TGTGCCAGCAGCTCTGGGCCAGGGACTGGAAACACCATATATTTT	CASSSGPGTGNTIYF
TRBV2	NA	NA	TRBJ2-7	TGTGCCAGCAGTGATACCAAGCACTACGAGCAGTACTTC	CASSDTKHYEQYF
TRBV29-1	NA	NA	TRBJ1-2	TGCAGCGTTGATTCAGGGGTAGACGGCTACACCTTC	CSVDSGVDGYTF
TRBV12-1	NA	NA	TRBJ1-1	TGTGCCAGCAGTTACCGGGACAGGGGGGTTAATACTGAAGCTTTCTTT	CASSYRDRGVNTEAFF
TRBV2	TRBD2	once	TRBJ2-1	TGTGCCAGCAGTGCTGGGACTAGCTCCTACAATGAGCAGTTCTTC	CASSAGTSSYNEQFF
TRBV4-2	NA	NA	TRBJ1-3	TGTGCCAGCAGCCAAGGCCAGGGTAATGGAAACACCATATATTTT	CASSQGQGNGNTIYF
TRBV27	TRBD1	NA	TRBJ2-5	TGTGCCAGCAGTTTGGGGGGACAGGGCAGGGAGACCCAGTACTTC	CASSLGGQGRETQYF
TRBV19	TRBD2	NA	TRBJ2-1	TGTGCCAGTAGTATAGCCCGGGGGGAGGAGCAGTTCTTC	CASSIARGEEQFF
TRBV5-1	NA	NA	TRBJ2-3	TGCGCCAGCAGCTTTATCACAGATACGCAGTATTTT	CASSFITDTQYF
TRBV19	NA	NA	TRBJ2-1	TGTGCCAGTAGTCCGTTTCTAGGCACTGGCTCCTACAATGAGCAGTTCTTC	CASSPFLGTGSYNEQFF
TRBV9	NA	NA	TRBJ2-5	TGTGCCAGCAGCGTAGGGACAGAGGAGACCCAGTACTTC	CASSVGTEETQYF
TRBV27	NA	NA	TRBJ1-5	TGTGCCAGCACCCCTCGAGGAGAGCGGGGGGATCAGCCCCAGCATTTT	CASTPRGERGDQPQHF
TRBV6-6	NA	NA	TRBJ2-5	TGTGCCAGCAGTTACAGGCCGGGGAGACAAGAGACCCAGTACTTC	CASSYRPGRQETQYF
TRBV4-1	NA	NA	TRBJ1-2	TGCGCCAGCAGCCAAGACCGACGTCAGGACTATGGCTACACCTTC	CASSQDRRQDYGYTF
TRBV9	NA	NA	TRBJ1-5	TGTGCCAGCAGCGAAGGGGACTCTGGTCAGCCCCAGCATTTT	CASSEGDSGQPQHF
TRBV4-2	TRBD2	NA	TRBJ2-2	TGTGCCAGCAGCCAAGACGACGTGGGAGGGCCGTACACCGGGGAGCTGTTTTTT	CASSQDDVGGPYTGELFF
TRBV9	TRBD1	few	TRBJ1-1	TGTGCCAGCAGCCCTAGGCCCACAGGGGACACTGAAGCTTTCTTT	CASSPRPTGDTEAFF
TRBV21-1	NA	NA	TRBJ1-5	TGTGCCAGCAGCAAAGTTAAGAGTCGCGCGACGGAGACTAATCAGCCCCAGCATTTT	CASSKVKSRATETNQPQHF
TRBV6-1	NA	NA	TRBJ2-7	TGTGCCAGCGGAGGGACCTACGAGCAGTACTTC	CASGGTYEQYF
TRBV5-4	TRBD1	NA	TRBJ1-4	TGTGCCAGCAGCTTGACAGGGGCTGCAACTAATGAAAAACTGTTTTTT	CASSLTGAATNEKLFF
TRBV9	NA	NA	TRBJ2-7	TGTGCCAGCAGCGTAGGCGTCGGAGCGTCCTACGAGCAGTACTTC	CASSVGVGASYEQYF
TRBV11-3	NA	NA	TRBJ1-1	TGTGCCAGCAGCTTCTCGGTGAGCTCTGAAGCTTTCTTT	CASSFSVSSEAFF
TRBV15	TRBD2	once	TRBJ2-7	TGTGCCACCAGCACTCCTGGACTAGCGGGAGAATCCTACGAGCAGTACTTC	CATSTPGLAGESYEQYF
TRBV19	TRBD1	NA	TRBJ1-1	TGTGCCACCGAGGGGGCGGAGGACACTGAAGCTTTCTTT	CATEGAEDTEAFF
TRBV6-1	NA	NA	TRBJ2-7	TGTGCCCGGGCCAGGGAGGCAGGGAGCGAGCAGTACTTC	CARAREAGSEQYF
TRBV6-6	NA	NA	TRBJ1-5	TGTGCCAGCAGTTACCAAAATTACAGGGATCAGCCCCAGCATTTT	CASSYQNYRDQPQHF
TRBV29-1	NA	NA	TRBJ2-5	TGCAGCGCATCAAGACCGGGTGAGACCCAGTACTTC	CSASRPGETQYF
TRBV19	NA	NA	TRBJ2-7	TGTGCCAGTAGTAAGGGACTTTTCTACGAGCAGTACTTC	CASSKGLFYEQYF
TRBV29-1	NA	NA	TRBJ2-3	TGCAGCGTTCTAAATTTCCTTCGGGAAGATACGCAGTATTTT	CSVLNFLREDTQYF
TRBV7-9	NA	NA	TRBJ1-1	TGTGCCAGCAGCTTAGATGGAGGGCTTGAAGCTTTCTTT	CASSLDGGLEAFF
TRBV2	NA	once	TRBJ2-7	TGTGCCAGCAGTGACTCCTCCTACGAGCAGTACTTC	CASSDSSYEQYF
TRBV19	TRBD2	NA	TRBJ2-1	TGTGCCAGTAGTAACCTAGCGGAGACCTACAATGAGCAGTTCTTC	CASSNLAETYNEQFF
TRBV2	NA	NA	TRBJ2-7	TGTGCCAGCGGGGGGAATGGAGAGCAGTACTTC	CASGGNGEQYF
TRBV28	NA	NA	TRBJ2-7	TGTGCCAGCAGTTATACCTACGAGCAGTACTTC	CASSYTYEQYF
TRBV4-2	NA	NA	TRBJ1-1	TGTGCCAGCAGCCAAGTGCAGGGGTCGAACACTGAAGCTTTCTTT	CASSQVQGSNTEAFF
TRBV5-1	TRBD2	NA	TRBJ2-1	TGCGCCAGCACACTAGCGGGCAACAATGAGCAGTTCTTC	CASTLAGNNEQFF
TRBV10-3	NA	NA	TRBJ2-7	TGTGCCATCAGTGATTTAGGAGGAGGAGCTTACGAGCAGTACTTC	CAISDLGGGAYEQYF